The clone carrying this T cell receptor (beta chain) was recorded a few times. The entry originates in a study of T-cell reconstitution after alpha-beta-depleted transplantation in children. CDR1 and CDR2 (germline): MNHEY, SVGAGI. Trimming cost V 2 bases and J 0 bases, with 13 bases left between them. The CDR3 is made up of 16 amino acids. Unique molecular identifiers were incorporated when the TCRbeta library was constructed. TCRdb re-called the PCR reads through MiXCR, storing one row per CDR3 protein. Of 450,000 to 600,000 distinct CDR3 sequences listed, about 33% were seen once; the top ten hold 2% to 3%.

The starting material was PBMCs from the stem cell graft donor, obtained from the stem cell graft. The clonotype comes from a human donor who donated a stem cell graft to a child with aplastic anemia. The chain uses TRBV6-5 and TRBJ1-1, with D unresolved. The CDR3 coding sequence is TGTGCCAGCAGTTACGATGTCGGGGAAGTGAACACTGAAGCTTTCTTT. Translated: CASSYDVGEVNTEAFF.